This passage covers 26 T cell receptor beta chains from one sample sequenced in a study of blood T cell repertoires in COVID-19. The repertoire was sequenced with immunoSEQ multiplex PCR; TCRdb's copy has only in-frame clones and lacks some. This table holds 120,000 to 150,000 clones, approximately 79% found once. Input material: peripheral blood. The receptor source for this set is a man in his 60s with acute or convalescent COVID-19.

V usage is TRBV14 and J usage is TRBJ2-2, with 7 bases that match TRBD2. V gave up 6 bases and J gave up 8 bases; unmatched junction bases: 15. Germline V lookup: CDR1 SGHDN, CDR2 FVKESK. This CDR3 has 16 amino acids. This CDR3 reads CASSPLFGRTRGELFF. As DNA, the CDR3 is TGTGCCAGCAGTCCCCTTTTCGGGAGGACGAGGGGGGAGCTGTTTTTT.

This CDR3 is CAISKGRERTGELFF. The CDR3 nucleotides read TGTGCCATCAGCAAAGGGAGAGAGCGGACCGGGGAGCTGTTTTTT. This chain connects TRBV10-3 to TRBJ2-2; possibly TRBD2 for D (5 bases). The V end was cut by 6 bases, the J end by 5 bases, with 16 bases between. Germline V gene data show CDR1 as ENHRY and CDR2 as SYGVKD. The CDR3 is 15 amino acids.

The chain employs TRBV3-1 (or the pseudogene TRBV3-2) and TRBJ1-1; TRBD1 agrees at 7 bases. Germline CDR1 LGHDT, CDR2 YNNKEL (reference sequence). J gave up 4 bases and V 4 bases, and 9 bases lay outside the gene matches. This CDR3 is built from 15 residues. The CDR3 loop reads CASSRGTAVFTEAFF. The DNA of the CDR3 is TGTGCCAGCAGCCGAGGGACAGCGGTTTTCACTGAAGCTTTCTTT.

The chain is built from TRBV24-1 and TRBJ1-5; a possible D gene is TRBD1 (6 bases). With 4 bases removed from V and 2 bases from J, the gap between germline ends came to 14 bases. CDR1 and CDR2 (germline): KGHDR, SFDVKD. The CDR3 consists of 16 residues. The DNA of the CDR3 is TGTGCCACCAGTGAATCTACAGGGAGTCGCAATCAGCCCCAGCATTTT. As protein: CATSESTGSRNQPQHF.

The rearrangement joins TRBV18 to TRBJ1-5; 8 bases fit TRBD1. The J segment lost 6 bases and the V segment lost 3 bases, leaving 4 bases of the junction unmatched. Germline-derived CDR1 and CDR2 are KGHSH and LQKENI. The CDR3 spans 14 residues. CDR3 sequence: CASSPAGGTQPQHF. CDR3 nucleotide sequence: TGTGCCAGCTCACCGGCAGGGGGCACTCAGCCCCAGCATTTT.

This clone was seen a few times. The chain combines TRBV30 with TRBJ2-2; a weak D match, TRBD2 (6 bases). Trimming stripped 4 bases from V and 6 bases from J, with 9 bases between. Germline V CDR1 and CDR2: GTSNPN, SVGIG (reference sequence). The CDR3 extends over 12 amino acids. CDR3 sequence reads: CAWNPGAGELFF. As DNA, the CDR3 is TGTGCCTGGAATCCGGGGGCCGGGGAGCTGTTTTTT. Full variable domain (outside the CDR3, taken from reference TRBV30 and TRBJ2-2): SQTIHQWPATLVQPVGSPLSLECTVEGTSNPNLYWYRQAAGRGLQLLFYSVGIGQISSEVPQNLSASRPQDRQFILSSKKLLLSDSGFYLCAWNPGAGELFFGEGSRLTVL.

J is TRBJ1-2 and V is TRBV5-6, with 8 bases identical to TRBD1. J lost 4 bases, V lost 5 bases, and 10 bases had no gene match. Germline V gene lookup returns CDR1 SGHDT and CDR2 YYEEEE. CDR3 length: 15 residues. Here the CDR3 reads CASRLDRGSFYGYTF. The CDR3 DNA reads as TGTGCCAGCAGGTTAGACAGGGGATCCTTCTATGGCTACACCTTC.

The genes are TRBV5-1 and TRBJ2-1; TRBD2 matches 7 bases. Germline V CDR1 and CDR2: SGHRS, YFSETQ. V lost 2 bases and J lost 9; bases outside the gene matches: 14. This CDR3 spans 16 amino acids. The CDR3 DNA sequence: TGCGCCAGCAGCTTCTGGGGGAGGGTGGGATCGATTGAGCAGTTCTTC. This encodes CASSFWGRVGSIEQFF. Looking up the rest from reference TRBV5-1 and TRBJ2-1 gives the full variable domain: KAGVTQTPRYLIKTRGQQVTLSCSPISGHRSVSWYQQTPGQGLQFLFEYFSETQRNKGNFPGRFSGRQFSNSRSEMNVSTLELGDSALYLCASSFWGRVGSIEQFFGPGTRLTVL.

The chain is built from TRBV6-4 and TRBJ2-2; no reliable D call. Germline-derived CDR1 and CDR2 are MRHNA and SNTAGT. There are 14 residues in the CDR3. Trimming took off 4 bases at V and 0 bases at J, with 6 bases between the two ends. The CDR3 sequence: CASSVFSNTGELFF. DNA of the CDR3: TGTGCCAGCAGTGTCTTTTCGAACACCGGGGAGCTGTTTTTT.

This clone showed up just once. V and J are TRBV6-1 and TRBJ1-1; possibly TRBD1 for D (5 bases). This CDR3 region has 14 residues. Germline-derived CDR1 and CDR2 are MNHNS and SASEGT. V was shortened by 3 bases and J by 5 bases, with 13 bases between the two germline ends. The CDR3 loop reads CASSDRQGRTEAFF. In DNA form, the CDR3 reads TGTGCCAGCAGTGATAGGCAGGGTAGGACTGAAGCTTTCTTT.

The J gene is TRBJ2-5, the V gene TRBV4-3, with TRBD1 matching 8 bases. Germline V gene data show CDR1 as LGHNA and CDR2 as YSLEER. V dropped 4 bases and J dropped 3; count of bases not matched to a gene: 7. The length of the CDR3 is 15 residues. The CDR3 DNA reads TGCGCCAGCAGCCGCGGGACAGGCGGCAAAGAGACCCAGTACTTC. Amino acids: CASSRGTGGKETQYF.

The V and J genes are TRBV6-2 or TRBV6-3 and TRBJ1-1, with 8 positions matching TRBD1. Trimming cost V 4 bases and J 10 bases; bases outside gene matches: 5. This CDR3 region has 12 residues. Germline V gene sequence: CDR1 MNHEY, CDR2 SVGEGT. CDR3 bases: TGTGCCAGCAGTTCAGGGGGCGTGGGAGCTTTCTTT. It translates to CASSSGGVGAFF.

This chain uses TRBV5-8 with TRBJ1-5; no definite D call. This CDR3 has 13 amino acids. Germline CDR1 SGHTS, CDR2 YDEGEE. Trimming took 3 bases from V and 3 from J, leaving 7 bases between them. CDR3 residues: CASSYRLNQPQHF. CDR3 coding DNA: TGTGCCAGCAGCTACCGACTCAATCAGCCCCAGCATTTT.

The chain is built from TRBV5-4 and TRBJ1-6; D possibly corresponds to TRBD1 (5 bases). Germline values: CDR1 SGHNT, CDR2 YYREEE (reference sequence). V dropped 6 bases and J dropped 0 bases, with 16 bases sitting between them. The CDR3 has 17 amino acids. CDR3 bases: TGTGCCAGCACCACAGGCACTTCGGGCTCCTATAATTCACCCCTCCACTTT. It encodes CASTTGTSGSYNSPLHF.

The chain has TRBV7-2 and TRBJ2-5, with TRBD2 identical over 7 bases. Trimming at V came to 1 base and at J to 8 bases, leaving 7 bases not matched to a gene. Per germline, CDR1 SGHTA and CDR2 FQGNSA. The CDR3 is made up of 14 amino acids. CDR3 region: CASSLGGREQTQYF. As DNA, the CDR3 is TGTGCCAGCAGCTTAGGAGGGCGGGAGCAAACCCAGTACTTC. The full variable domain, rest sourced from reference TRBV7-2 and TRBJ2-5, is GAGVSQSPSNKVTEKGKDVELRCDPISGHTALYWYRQSLGQGLEFLIYFQGNSAPDKSGLPSDRFSAERTGGSVSTLTIQRTQQEDSAVYLCASSLGGREQTQYFGPGTRLLVL.

This clone was counted once. The chain recombines TRBV18 with TRBJ2-5; D may be TRBD1 (5 bases). Trimming took 6 bases from V and 4 from J, leaving 6 bases between them. CDR1 is KGHSH, CDR2 LQKENI, per germline. This CDR3 is built from 11 residues. The CDR3 bases are TGTGCCAGCTCTCAGGGAGAGACCCAGTACTTC. Its translation is CASSQGETQYF.

The rearrangement links TRBV5-1 to TRBJ2-1, with unresolved D. Germline V lookup: CDR1 SGHRS, CDR2 YFSETQ. Trimming shortened V by 5 bases and J by 0 bases, and 15 bases separated the two germline ends. This CDR3 region has 16 residues. The CDR3 bases are TGCGCCAGCAGTCGAATGACTTTGAGCTCCTACAATGAGCAGTTCTTC. The encoded protein is CASSRMTLSSYNEQFF.

The chain combines TRBV29-1 with TRBJ2-2, with D possibly TRBD1 on 6 matching bases. V lost 5 bases and J 1 base, leaving 11 bases between the germline ends. The germline gives CDR1 SQVTM, CDR2 ANQGSEA. CDR3 length: 14 amino acids. The CDR3 sequence: CSVSGVRNTGELFF. In nucleotides, the CDR3 is TGCAGCGTTTCAGGGGTCCGGAACACCGGGGAGCTGTTTTTT.

The chain couples TRBV28 to TRBJ1-4; no definite D call. Germline values: CDR1 MDHEN, CDR2 SYDVKM. With 5 bases removed from V and 5 bases from J, the gap between germline ends came to 15 bases. The CDR3 runs to 15 residues. CDR3 sequence: CASSVMTGLNEKLFF. In DNA form, the CDR3 reads TGTGCCAGCAGTGTAATGACGGGATTAAATGAAAAACTGTTTTTT.

This clone was counted between two and nine times. The J gene is TRBJ2-7, the V gene TRBV5-1; 12 positions agree with TRBD2. V gave up 4 bases and J gave up 5 bases; unmatched junction bases: 13. This CDR3 has 17 amino acids. Germline lookup yields CDR1 SGHRS and CDR2 YFSETQ. CDR3 in amino acids: CASSPLTSGSMGDEQYF. The CDR3, as DNA: TGCGCCAGCAGCCCCCTGACTAGCGGGAGTATGGGGGACGAGCAGTACTTC.

The chain employs TRBV7-3 and TRBJ2-2, with D perhaps TRBD1 (6 bases). V gave up 4 bases and J gave up 7 bases, with 7 bases separating them. This CDR3 spans 12 amino acids. Germline V gene sequence: CDR1 SGHTA, CDR2 FQGTGA. The DNA of the CDR3 is TGTGCCAGCAGCTCAGGGGTCGGGGAGCTGTTTTTT. Residues: CASSSGVGELFF.

This chain joins TRBV5-1 and TRBJ1-6; no clear D. Germline V CDR1 and CDR2: SGHRS, YFSETQ. Trimming pared 2 bases from V and 5 bases from J, leaving 8 bases between. The CDR3 covers 14 residues. CDR3 nucleotides: TGCGCCAGCAGCTTCGACAAGAATAATTCACCCCTCCACTTT. This codes for CASSFDKNNSPLHF.

The chain recombines TRBV6-4 with TRBJ2-1; TRBD2 aligns across 8 bases. The V gene end was trimmed by 4 bases and the J gene end by 7 bases; junction bases not matched to a gene: 6. CDR1 and CDR2 from the germline V gene are MRHNA and SNTAGT. This CDR3 has 14 residues. The CDR3 nucleotides read TGTGCCAGCAGTGTCCTAGCGGGTAGAAATGAGCAGTTCTTC. Protein product: CASSVLAGRNEQFF.

The chain couples TRBV27 to TRBJ2-1, with TRBD2 matching over 7 bases. V dropped 1 base and J dropped 7; count of bases not matched to a gene: 7. CDR3 size: 15 residues. CDR1 is MNHEY, CDR2 SMNVEV, per germline (reference sequence). This chain's CDR3 is CASSLLGDYRNEQFF. For the CDR3, the DNA is TGTGCCAGCAGTTTATTAGGGGACTACCGAAATGAGCAGTTCTTC.

The V and J genes are TRBV7-9 and TRBJ1-6; D might be TRBD1 (5 bases). Deletions cut 1 base from V and 10 bases from J, with 11 bases between. From germline, CDR1 is SEHNR and CDR2 FQNEAQ (reference sequence). The CDR3 has 14 amino acids. The DNA of the CDR3 is TGTGCCAGCAGCTTAGAGCAGGGCAGCTCACCCCTCCACTTT. Its protein product is CASSLEQGSSPLHF.

V and J are TRBV5-1 and TRBJ1-6, with a weak D call TRBD1 (5 bases). CDR1 SGHRS and CDR2 YFSETQ come from the germline V gene. The CDR3 is 15 residues long. V shed 4 bases and J shed 10 bases, with 18 bases lying between them. The CDR3 sequence: CASSGDLRVDSPLHF. The CDR3 region has the DNA TGCGCCAGCAGCGGAGACCTCAGGGTGGACTCACCCCTCCACTTT.